These 30 T cell receptor beta chains came from one sample sequenced in a study of vaccination and CD4 T cells after COVID-19. Sequenced with the Oncomine TCR Beta short-read assay was DNA taken from cultured CD4+ T cells. The source of extracted genomic DNA was cultured CD4+ T cells. Via MiXCR, TCRdb re-called the PCR reads, giving one row per CDR3 protein. The top ten clones hold roughly 40% of a sample with about 6,300 distinct CDR3 sequences, around 34% of them seen once. Their cognate antigens are unknown. Treatment described: roughly ten-day PBMC culture with coronavirus spike peptide pools or control peptides (ViraFEST assay). The unexposed donor's CD4+ T cells were collected before the COVID-19 pandemic (2011-2018). The material sequenced was CD4+ T cells from blood, cultured in vitro. Receptors originate from a human donor in good health.

In this sample, this clonotype is medium-sized. V usage is TRBV6-1 and J usage is TRBJ2-7; the match to TRBD1 covers 7 bases. The V segment lost 10 bases and the J segment 4 bases; nucleotides outside the gene matches: 19. Germline loops: CDR1 MNHNS, CDR2 SASEGT. There are 16 residues in the CDR3. The CDR3 reads CATLDPGDSAEYEQYF. The CDR3 DNA is TGTGCCACTCTAGACCCTGGGGACAGCGCAGAGTACGAGCAGTACTTC.

J is TRBJ2-3 and V is TRBV7-2; 8 bases are a match to TRBD2. V shed 0 bases, J shed 0 bases, and the junction held 2 bases outside the gene matches. From germline, CDR1 is SGHTA and CDR2 FQGNSA. The CDR3 contains 16 residues. The chain's CDR3 is CASSLASSGSTDTQYF. The DNA of the CDR3 is TGTGCCAGCAGCTTAGCGTCTAGCGGGAGCACAGATACGCAGTATTTT.

The V call is TRBV11-2, the J call TRBJ2-3; 7 bases agree with TRBD1. The junction had 7 bases not matched to a gene; V was cut back by 4 bases and J by 6 bases. Germline-derived CDR1 and CDR2 are SGHAT and FQNNGV. The CDR3 consists of 14 residues. CDR3 region: CASSSQGVRDTQYF. Written as DNA, the CDR3 is TGTGCCAGCAGCTCGCAGGGGGTACGGGATACGCAGTATTTT.

CDR3 in amino acids: CASSRSTGNYGYTF. The CDR3 DNA follows: TGTGCCAGCAGCCGATCGACAGGGAACTATGGCTACACCTTC. The chain has TRBV7-2 and TRBJ1-2; 7 nucleotides line up with TRBD1. Germline CDR1 and CDR2: SGHTA and FQGNSA. The junction had 5 bases not matched to a gene; V was cut back by 5 bases and J by 2 bases. CDR3 size: 14 residues. Variable domain in full (rest from reference TRBV7-2 and TRBJ1-2): GAGVSQSPSNKVTEKGKDVELRCDPISGHTALYWYRQSLGQGLEFLIYFQGNSAPDKSGLPSDRFSAERTGGSVSTLTIQRTQQEDSAVYLCASSRSTGNYGYTFGSGTRLTVV.

Only a few counts were recorded for this clonotype. CDR3 coding DNA: TGTGCCACCAGCAGAGTGAGCACGGCGCTAGCGGGAGAGGTGTCCTACGAGCAGTACTTC. Its protein is CATSRVSTALAGEVSYEQYF. The chain links TRBV15 to TRBJ2-7; TRBD2 matches at 10 bases. Per germline, CDR1 LNHNV and CDR2 YYDKDF (reference sequence). The CDR3 spans 20 residues. J was trimmed by 1 base and V by 1 base; bases with no gene match: 16.

This chain joins TRBV20-1 and TRBJ1-1; TRBD1 aligns across 7 bases. The CDR3 length is 13 residues. The germline V gene has CDR1 DFQATT and CDR2 SNEGSKA (reference sequence). V lost 4 bases to trimming and J lost 7 bases; unmatched junction nucleotides: 9. This CDR3 is CSANYRGRDEAFF. The DNA for the CDR3 is TGCAGTGCTAACTACAGGGGTCGGGATGAAGCTTTCTTT.

The count of this clonotype is one. This chain links TRBV11-1 with TRBJ2-1; no clear D. Germline assignment: CDR1 SGHAT and CDR2 FQDESV (reference sequence). Trimming left V 3 bases short and J 8 bases short, with 11 bases between. This CDR3 has 13 residues. This CDR3 is CASSFRPFYEQFF. CDR3 nucleotides: TGTGCCAGCAGCTTTCGGCCCTTTTATGAGCAGTTCTTC. The complete variable domain, with remaining parts taken from reference TRBV11-1 and TRBJ2-1, reads EAEVAQSPRYKITEKSQAVAFWCDPISGHATLYWYRQILGQGPELLVQFQDESVVDDSQLPKDRFSAERLKGVDSTLKIQPAELGDSAMYLCASSFRPFYEQFFGPGTRLTVL.

This clonotype was observed a few times. The J gene is TRBJ1-6, the V gene TRBV2, with D hard to call. CDR1 and CDR2 (germline): SNHLY, FYNNEI. V was cut by 4 bases and J by 6 bases, with 7 bases left in between. CDR3 length equals 13 residues. The CDR3 here is CASSGGGNSPLHF. Here the CDR3 DNA reads TGTGCCAGCAGTGGGGGAGGTAATTCACCCCTCCACTTT.

This clonotype was picked up a small number of times. This chain uses TRBV4-1 with TRBJ2-5; 13 bases match TRBD2. The CDR3 contains 18 residues. V lost 2 bases to trimming and J lost 0 bases; unmatched junction nucleotides: 6. The germline V gene encodes CDR1 MGHRA and CDR2 YSYEKL. For the CDR3, the DNA is TGCGCCAGCAGCCAACGACTAGCGGGAGGCTTGTACCAAGAGACCCAGTACTTC. This sequence encodes CASSQRLAGGLYQETQYF.

The genes are TRBV6-2 or TRBV6-3 and TRBJ2-7, with TRBD2 as a possible D gene (6 bases). The CDR3 has 16 residues. Trimming left V 6 bases short and J 0 bases short, with 18 bases between. Germline-derived CDR1 and CDR2 are MNHEY and SVGEGT. CDR3 DNA sequence: TGTGCCAGCAGGCCCGGGATAGCGGCAAGCTCCTACGAGCAGTACTTC. It yields the protein CASRPGIAASSYEQYF.

The chain carries TRBV20-1 and TRBJ1-2, with D hard to call. The length of the CDR3 is 14 residues. V was shortened by 5 bases and J by 6 bases, with 19 bases between the two germline ends. Germline V lookup: CDR1 DFQATT, CDR2 SNEGSKA (reference sequence). For the CDR3, the DNA is TGCAGTGCTCAAGGAGGACTCCCCCCGCATGGCTACACCTTC. Amino acid sequence: CSAQGGLPPHGYTF.

This clonotype was observed a handful of times. V is TRBV7-2 and J is TRBJ2-3; TRBD2 aligns across 9 bases. CDR3 size: 15 residues. Germline lookup yields CDR1 SGHTA and CDR2 FQGNSA. Trimming cost V 5 bases and J 6 bases; bases outside gene matches: 9. The chain's CDR3 is CASSLPASGIDTQYF. As DNA, the CDR3 is TGTGCCAGCAGCCTCCCGGCTAGCGGGATCGATACGCAGTATTTT.

This clonotype showed up just a few times. The rearrangement links TRBV15 to TRBJ2-3; 13 bases agree with TRBD2. CDR3 length equals 18 residues. Germline-derived CDR1 and CDR2 are LNHNV and YYDKDF (reference sequence). The V segment lost 1 base and the J segment 4 bases; nucleotides outside the gene matches: 8. CDR3 protein: CATSRGSLAGGRADTQYF. For the CDR3, the DNA is TGTGCCACCAGCAGAGGATCACTAGCGGGAGGGAGGGCAGATACGCAGTATTTT.

The table lists this clonotype with a few counts. The chain employs TRBV7-2 and TRBJ2-3; D remains unclear. Trimming left V 3 bases short and J 6 bases short, with 10 bases between. The germline V gene has CDR1 SGHTA and CDR2 FQGNSA. The CDR3 covers 13 residues. CDR3 region: CASSFSLTDTQYF. The CDR3 nucleotides read TGTGCCAGCAGCTTTTCGTTGACGGATACGCAGTATTTT. The full variable domain, completed using reference TRBV7-2 and TRBJ2-3, is GAGVSQSPSNKVTEKGKDVELRCDPISGHTALYWYRQSLGQGLEFLIYFQGNSAPDKSGLPSDRFSAERTGGSVSTLTIQRTQQEDSAVYLCASSFSLTDTQYFGPGTRLTVL.

This clonotype was seen more than once but under ten times. The gene calls are TRBV20-1 and TRBJ2-7; D call uncertain. In germline, CDR1 is DFQATT, CDR2 SNEGSKA (reference sequence). The CDR3 extends over 14 amino acids. V lost 1 base to trimming and J lost 3 bases, with 13 bases between them. CDR3 protein: CSARGFSSLYEQYF. CDR3 nucleotides: TGCAGTGCTAGAGGTTTTTCTTCCCTCTACGAGCAGTACTTC.

The V gene is TRBV5-5, the J gene TRBJ2-4; perhaps D is TRBD1 or TRBD2 (5 bases each). This CDR3 contains 18 residues. CDR1 and CDR2 from the germline V gene are SGHKS and YYEKEE (reference sequence). V was shortened by 3 bases and J by 0 bases, with 19 bases between the two germline ends. The CDR3 coding sequence is TGTGCCAGCAGCTCACTAAACCGGGACCGAGTAGCCAAAAACATTCAGTACTTC. Protein product: CASSSLNRDRVAKNIQYF.

V is TRBV4-2 and J is TRBJ2-7, with 8 bases fitting TRBD2. This CDR3 has 18 amino acids. Germline values: CDR1 LGHNA, CDR2 YNFKEQ. Losses at the gene ends were 0 bases for V and 0 bases for J; bases not matched to a gene: 10. The CDR3 is CASSQDRWDSGDSYEQYF. For the CDR3, the DNA is TGTGCCAGCAGCCAAGATCGATGGGATAGCGGGGACTCCTACGAGCAGTACTTC.

This chain uses TRBV10-3 with TRBJ2-5; D possibly uses TRBD1 or TRBD2 (7 bases each). Trimming took 5 bases from V and 3 from J, leaving 19 bases between them. Germline CDR1 reads ENHRY; CDR2 reads SYGVKD. CDR3 size: 16 residues. The chain's CDR3 is CAISSSWGGTEETQYF. The CDR3 DNA follows: TGTGCCATCAGTTCCTCCTGGGGGGGGACAGAAGAGACCCAGTACTTC.

This chain joins TRBV11-2 and TRBJ1-1, with D perhaps TRBD1 (6 bases). The CDR3 loop spans 14 amino acids. Per germline, CDR1 SGHAT and CDR2 FQNNGV. Between the trimmed V and J ends, which lost 1 base and 11 bases, there was a span of 17 bases. The CDR3 is CASSLVSDGTGAFF. The DNA of the CDR3 is TGTGCCAGCAGCTTAGTTTCCGACGGTACAGGGGCTTTCTTT.

This clonotype has only a few counts. The junction shows a germline mismatch at one end, possibly a read error. The rearrangement joins TRBV7-7 to TRBJ2-5; D gene uncertain. Germline V gives CDR1 SSHAT, CDR2 FNYEAQ (reference sequence). This CDR3 has 14 residues. CDR3 residues: CASSLDAFQETQYF. The CDR3 DNA reads TGTGCTAGCAGCTTAGACGCGTTCCAAGAGACCCAGTACTTC.

The chain is built from TRBV20-1 and TRBJ2-1; the D gene is possibly TRBD1 (6 bases). Trimming stripped 5 bases from V and 4 bases from J, with 12 bases between. The length of the CDR3 is 13 residues. Germline CDR1 reads DFQATT; CDR2 reads SNEGSKA (reference sequence). The CDR3 bases are TGCAGTGCTGGTGGGGGCAGGTACAATGAGCAGTTCTTC. This sequence encodes CSAGGGRYNEQFF.

The chain joins TRBV19 to TRBJ1-5; D is undetermined. CDR1 LNHDA and CDR2 SQIVND come from the germline V gene (reference sequence). Deletions cut 3 bases from V and 6 bases from J, with 9 bases between. This CDR3 has 13 amino acids. The CDR3 sequence: CASSIEFTQPQHF. CDR3 DNA: TGTGCCAGTAGTATTGAGTTCACTCAGCCCCAGCATTTT.

This chain joins TRBV5-5 and TRBJ2-5, with a weak D call TRBD2 (7 bases). Germline V gene data show CDR1 as SGHKS and CDR2 as YYEKEE (reference sequence). Trimming left V 4 bases short and J 5 bases short, with 18 bases between. The CDR3 spans 15 residues. The CDR3 loop is CASSPRGEGRETQYF. CDR3 DNA sequence: TGTGCCAGCAGCCCAAGGGGGGAGGGCCGGGAGACCCAGTACTTC.

The chain couples TRBV5-1 to TRBJ2-1; TRBD1 or TRBD2 may be the D gene (6 bases each). This CDR3 is 14 amino acids long. With 4 bases removed from V and 10 bases from J, the gap between germline ends came to 18 bases. From germline, CDR1 is SGHRS and CDR2 YFSETQ. CDR3 bases: TGCGCCAGCAGCCATCCGGGGGCGGCCCGAGAGCAGTTCTTC. It yields the protein CASSHPGAAREQFF. Full variable domain (missing parts from reference TRBV5-1 and TRBJ2-1): KAGVTQTPRYLIKTRGQQVTLSCSPISGHRSVSWYQQTPGQGLQFLFEYFSETQRNKGNFPGRFSGRQFSNSRSEMNVSTLELGDSALYLCASSHPGAAREQFFGPGTRLTVL.

This clonotype was detected a few times. The V gene is TRBV7-2, the J gene TRBJ1-1; possible D gene TRBD1, 5 bases. Germline V gene sequence: CDR1 SGHTA, CDR2 FQGNSA. The V gene lost 6 bases and the J gene lost 10 bases, with 21 bases spanning the gap. The CDR3 runs 14 residues. The DNA for the CDR3 is TGTGCCAGCAGAACTACTCGGGGCGAACGGGGAGCTTTCTTT. This codes for CASRTTRGERGAFF.

The rearrangement uses TRBV29-1 and TRBJ1-1; TRBD1 might be the D (5 bases). Germline CDR1 reads SQVTM; CDR2 reads ANQGSEA. With 8 bases removed from V and 1 base from J, the gap between germline ends came to 14 bases. The CDR3 length is 13 residues. This CDR3 reads CSSAEGTNTEAFF. For the CDR3, the DNA is TGCAGCTCAGCGGAGGGGACGAACACTGAAGCTTTCTTT.

V usage is TRBV5-1 and J usage is TRBJ2-4; D gene ambiguous. There are 14 residues in the CDR3. The ends were cut back, 0 bases at V and 0 bases at J, with 4 bases in the middle. CDR1 is SGHRS, CDR2 YFSETQ, per germline. CDR3 protein: CASSLGLAKNIQYF. The CDR3 nucleotides read TGCGCCAGCAGCTTGGGCCTAGCCAAAAACATTCAGTACTTC. The full variable domain, rest sourced from reference TRBV5-1 and TRBJ2-4, is KAGVTQTPRYLIKTRGQQVTLSCSPISGHRSVSWYQQTPGQGLQFLFEYFSETQRNKGNFPGRFSGRQFSNSRSEMNVSTLELGDSALYLCASSLGLAKNIQYFGAGTRLSVL.

The chain combines TRBV11-3 with TRBJ2-3, with 9 nucleotides matching TRBD1. CDR1 and CDR2 from the germline V gene are SGHNT and YENEEA. Germline trimming cut 5 bases from V and 4 bases from J; bases unmatched to any gene: 10. There are 16 residues in the CDR3. This CDR3 is CASSPVRGDRADTQYF. Written as DNA, the CDR3 is TGTGCCAGCAGCCCTGTTAGGGGGGACAGGGCAGATACGCAGTATTTT.

By its share, this clonotype is medium-sized. This rearrangement joins TRBV20-1 to TRBJ1-1; no definite D call. This CDR3 has 11 amino acids. Germline assignment: CDR1 DFQATT and CDR2 SNEGSKA (reference sequence). The V and J ends lost 3 bases and 3 bases respectively, with 5 bases between them. CDR3 residues: CSASGYTEAFF. CDR3 DNA: TGCAGTGCTAGCGGTTACACTGAAGCTTTCTTT.

The rearrangement joins TRBV5-4 to TRBJ2-7; weak D call: TRBD2 (6 bases). The CDR3 spans 14 residues. CDR1 SGHNT and CDR2 YYREEE come from the germline V gene (reference sequence). V was pared by 3 bases and J by 1 base, with 11 bases between. The CDR3 region is CASSWVGGSYEQYF. The CDR3 DNA reads as TGTGCCAGCAGCTGGGTGGGAGGATCCTACGAGCAGTACTTC.